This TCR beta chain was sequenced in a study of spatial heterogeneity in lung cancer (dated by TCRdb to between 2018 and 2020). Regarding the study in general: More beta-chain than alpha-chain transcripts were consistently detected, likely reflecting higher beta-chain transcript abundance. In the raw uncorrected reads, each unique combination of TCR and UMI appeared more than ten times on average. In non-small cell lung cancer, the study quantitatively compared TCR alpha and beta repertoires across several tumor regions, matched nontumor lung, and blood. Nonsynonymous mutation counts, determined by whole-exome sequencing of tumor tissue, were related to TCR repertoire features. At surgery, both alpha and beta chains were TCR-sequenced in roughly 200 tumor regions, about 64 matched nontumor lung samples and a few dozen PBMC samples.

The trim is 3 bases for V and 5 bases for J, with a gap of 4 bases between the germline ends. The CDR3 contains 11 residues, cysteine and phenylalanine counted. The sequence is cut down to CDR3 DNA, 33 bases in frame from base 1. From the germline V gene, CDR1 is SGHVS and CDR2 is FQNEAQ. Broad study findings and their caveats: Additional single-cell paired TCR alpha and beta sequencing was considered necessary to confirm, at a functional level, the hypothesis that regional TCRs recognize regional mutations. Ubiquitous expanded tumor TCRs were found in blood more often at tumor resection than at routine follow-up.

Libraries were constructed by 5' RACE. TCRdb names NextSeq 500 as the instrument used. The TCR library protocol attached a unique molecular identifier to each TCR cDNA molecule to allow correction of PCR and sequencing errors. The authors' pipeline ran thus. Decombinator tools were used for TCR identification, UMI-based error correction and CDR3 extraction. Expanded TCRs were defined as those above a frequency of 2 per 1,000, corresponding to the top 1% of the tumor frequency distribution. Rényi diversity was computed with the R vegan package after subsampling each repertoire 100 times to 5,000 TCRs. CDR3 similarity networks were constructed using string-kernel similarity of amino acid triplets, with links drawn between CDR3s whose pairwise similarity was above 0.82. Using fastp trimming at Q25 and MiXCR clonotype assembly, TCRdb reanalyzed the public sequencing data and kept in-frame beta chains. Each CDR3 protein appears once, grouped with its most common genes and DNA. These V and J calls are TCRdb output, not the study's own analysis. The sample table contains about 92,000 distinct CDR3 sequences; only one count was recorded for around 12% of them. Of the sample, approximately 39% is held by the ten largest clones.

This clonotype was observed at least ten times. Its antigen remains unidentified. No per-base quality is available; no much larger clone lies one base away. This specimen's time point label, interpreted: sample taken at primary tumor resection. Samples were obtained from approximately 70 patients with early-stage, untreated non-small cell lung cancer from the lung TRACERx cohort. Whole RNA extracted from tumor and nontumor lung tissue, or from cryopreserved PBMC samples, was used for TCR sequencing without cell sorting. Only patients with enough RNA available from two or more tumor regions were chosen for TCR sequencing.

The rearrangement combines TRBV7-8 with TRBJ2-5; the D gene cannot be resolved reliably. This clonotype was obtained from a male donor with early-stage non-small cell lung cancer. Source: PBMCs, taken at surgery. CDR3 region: CASSFGETQYF. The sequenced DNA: TGTGCCAGCAGCTTTGGGGAGACCCAGTACTTC.